This note documents a single T cell receptor (beta chain) sequence. Its antigen remains unidentified. No base quality information exists; no much larger clone differs at one position. Donors were healthy HIV-negative adults with no recently reported acute infections or vaccinations. Every donor was a Caucasian adult residing in Nashville, Tennessee, USA. CD8 memory samples combined magnetically selected CD45RO+ cells with CCR7-negative CD45RA+ effector memory (TemRA) cells. After blood collection by leukapheresis, PBMCs were isolated using Ficoll-Histopaque density gradient centrifugation and then cryopreserved in the vapor phase of liquid nitrogen. Analytical flow cytometry was used to check the purity and quantity of each magnetically sorted T cell population. From each sorted fraction, genomic DNA was isolated and quantified by UV absorbance on a Nanodrop 2000c. CDR1 and CDR2, per the germline V gene (reference sequence), are MNHEY and SMNVEV. The CDR3 runs 13 residues from the cysteine to the phenylalanine. Just the 39-base CDR3 DNA is kept, in frame starting at base 1. Trimming takes 3 bases from V and 7 bases from J, and the germline ends sit 10 bases apart.

This entry is derived from a study of shared clonotypes between healthy human individuals (dated by TCRdb to about 2020). For the wider study: A couple of women and a few men aged 18 to 49 years were included in the cohort. Per donor, leukapheresis produced somewhere between about 0.94 and 9 billion PBMCs. The study deeply sequenced blood TCR repertoires of five healthy adults to estimate repertoire size and the extent of clonotype sharing between individuals. Libraries were prepared and TCR repertoires were sequenced by different laboratories using diverse techniques, in order to increase sequencing depth and limit assay-specific biases. For each donor, three plates each were used for CD4 naive and CD4 memory, two plates were used for CD8 naive, and one plate was used for CD8 memory. General study outcomes and caveats: Compared with non-shared clonotypes, the clonotypes found in all four sorted-subset donors had higher generation probabilities. Naive subsets generally had larger estimated clonotype richness than memory subsets did. Sampling was limited to blood, and TCR repertoires in tissue likely differ from TCR repertoires in blood. Sharing across four donors was observed for roughly 5.4% of naive CD4, 3.5% of naive CD8, 2.3% of memory CD4, and around 0.44% of memory CD8 clonotypes. The genetic and exposure-history diversity represented was limited by the small number of donors. Rarefaction of sorted-subset datasets indicated incomplete sequencing despite the large sequencing depth. Pairwise subsampling indicated that sequencing depth was expected to affect the degree of clonotype sharing among donors.

Using the deep immunoSEQ assay, multiplex PCR amplified TCR CDR3 regions from genomic DNA. Genomic DNA extracted from each cell subset was distributed evenly over all wells of several immunoSEQ 96-well plates, and each plate served as one replicate. For sorted subsets, roughly 190 ng of genomic DNA, equivalent to 25,000 to 35,000 T cell genomes, went into each replicate PCR. Purified libraries were quantified with a Qubit 3.0 fluorometer, sized on a Bioanalyzer 2100, and re-quantified with the KAPA Library Quantification kit. Every immunoSEQ 96-well plate was sequenced on a dedicated single-read 150-cycle Illumina NextSeq 550 flow cell. The source study handled its data this way. Because only junctional sequences without quality scores were contained in the immunoSEQ output, filtering matching that applied to full-length reads could not be performed. Sequences were annotated with PyIR, a Python wrapper for IgBLAST v1.9, using IMGT germline references to assign V/J genes and CDR3. Any read was removed if the V/J assignment was weak (E-value above 1e-6), the CDR3 was missing, or the read contained stop codons, out-of-frame junctions, or ambiguous translated residues. V3J clonotypes were defined as sequences sharing the same inferred V gene, J gene, and CDR3 amino acid sequence. The percentage overlap between two repertoires was calculated by dividing the number of shared unique clonotypes by the size of the smaller repertoire. Richness of each repertoire was evaluated using RTK rarefaction, the Chao1 estimator, and Recon v2.1 estimates of unobserved clonotypes. For all TCRbeta clonotypes obtained by the gDNA method from several donors, generation probabilities were computed with OLGA. Here the immuneACCESS table is served through TCRdb, limited to in-frame sequences with V and J called. Missing clones are a known gap in these copies; in checked studies unresolved V genes cover under half, and the rest lacks a known reason. Clone size and the V and J calls come from that table; the DNA yielded D and trimming. This sample lists about 110,000 clones; approximately 70% were detected once. More than 20% of the sample rests with the top ten.

Sequenced material: memory CD8+ T cells sorted from blood. The cell subset or site label of this sample denotes: CD45RO+ cells pooled with CCR7-negative TemRA cells. This receptor was identified in a woman aged 25 to 39 in good health. Recombination connected TRBV27 to TRBJ1-5, with a tentative D gene TRBD1 over 5 matching bases. The bases are TGTGCCAGCAGTTTCGCAAGGGGACAGCCCCAGCATTTT. Its protein product is CASSFARGQPQHF.